The clone carrying this T cell receptor beta chain was detected only once. This sample stems from a study of blood T cell repertoires in COVID-19. Original handling: Amplified reference gene primers provided the basis for estimating nucleated cell counts. Clones were read by immunoSEQ multiplex PCR, and TCRdb kept only the in-frame ones, dropping some. The V and J calls and clone size come from that table; D and trimming were worked out from the DNA. The table lists around 260,000 clones, 86% of them singletons, with approximately 9.4% in the top ten. The sequence derives from a man aged 35-49 years who had recovered from COVID-19. Input material: peripheral blood.

The CDR3: CASSYSSLNHYGYTF. CDR3 in DNA: TGTGCCAGCAGTTACTCCTCTCTAAATCACTATGGCTACACCTTC. The rearrangement joins TRBV6-5 to TRBJ1-2; D call uncertain. The V and J ends lost 0 bases and 3 bases respectively, with 11 bases between them. The CDR3 spans 15 residues. The V gene's germline CDR1 is MNHEY and CDR2 SVGAGI.